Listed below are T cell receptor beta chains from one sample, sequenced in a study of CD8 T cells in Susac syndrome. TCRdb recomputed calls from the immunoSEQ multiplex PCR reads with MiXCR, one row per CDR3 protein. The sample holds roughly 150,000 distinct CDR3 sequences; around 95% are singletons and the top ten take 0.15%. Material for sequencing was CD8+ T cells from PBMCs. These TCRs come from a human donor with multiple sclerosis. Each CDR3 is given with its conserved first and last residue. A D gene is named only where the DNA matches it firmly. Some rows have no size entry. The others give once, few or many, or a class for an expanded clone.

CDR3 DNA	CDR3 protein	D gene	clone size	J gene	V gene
TGCAGCGTTGACGGGGGGGCCCCTAGAGGCTACACCTTC	CSVDGGAPRGYTF	-	-	TRBJ1-2	TRBV29-1
TGTGCCAGCAGCCAAGATAGGGGAGGGACTAGCGGAGATACGCAGTATTTT	CASSQDRGGTSGDTQYF	TRBD2	-	TRBJ2-3	TRBV3-1
TGTGCCAGCAGCGCCTTAGCGGATTCCGCCAATGAGCAGTTCTTC	CASSALADSANEQFF	-	-	TRBJ2-1	TRBV9
TGTGCCAGCAGCCCGGGACTATCCTACGAGCAGTACTTC	CASSPGLSYEQYF	TRBD2	-	TRBJ2-7	TRBV11-2
TGTGCCAGCAGTGATTTACCGGGCAATCAGCCCCAGCATTTT	CASSDLPGNQPQHF	-	-	TRBJ1-5	TRBV2
TGCAGTGCGCCTGGGACTAGCGGGGCCGTACAAGAGACCCAGTACTTC	CSAPGTSGAVQETQYF	TRBD2	-	TRBJ2-5	TRBV20-1
TGTGCCAGCTCAACCACTGAGACAGGGAGCACTGAAGCTTTCTTT	CASSTTETGSTEAFF	TRBD1	-	TRBJ1-1	TRBV18
TGTGCCACCAGCAGAGATCATCCCCGGGGAGCTTCGGACGAGCAGTACTTC	CATSRDHPRGASDEQYF	-	-	TRBJ2-7	TRBV15
TGTGCCAGCAGTTCCGGCCGAGCCAGGGGTGACACTGAAGCTTTCTTT	CASSSGRARGDTEAFF	-	-	TRBJ1-1	TRBV6-5
TGTGCCAGCAGCTTAGATGGGGACACCTACAATGAGCAGTTCTTC	CASSLDGDTYNEQFF	-	-	TRBJ2-1	TRBV13
TGTGCCTGGAGTGTACCTGACAGGTTCTATGGCTACACCTTC	CAWSVPDRFYGYTF	-	-	TRBJ1-2	TRBV30
TGTGCCAGCAGCGTAGGGGGACAGGGAGGTAATGGCTACACCTTC	CASSVGGQGGNGYTF	TRBD1	-	TRBJ1-2	TRBV9
TGCAGCGTTGTCCCTACAGGGGATAGCAATCAGCCCCAGCATTTT	CSVVPTGDSNQPQHF	TRBD1	once	TRBJ1-5	TRBV29-1
TGTGCCAGCAGTGGGATGAACACTGAAGCTTTCTTT	CASSGMNTEAFF	-	few	TRBJ1-1	TRBV12-3/TRBV12-4
TGCGCCAGCAATGTCGCGCCCTTGGACAGATACTACGAGCAGTACTTC	CASNVAPLDRYYEQYF	-	-	TRBJ2-7	TRBV23-1
TGTGCCAGCAGCGTAGGGGGTTATAGCAATCAGCCCCAGCATTTT	CASSVGGYSNQPQHF	-	-	TRBJ1-5	TRBV9
TGCAGTGCTGACGAAATTTCGGGGGAACTACAAGAGACCCAGTACTTC	CSADEISGELQETQYF	-	-	TRBJ2-5	TRBV20-1
TGTGCCAGCAGCCAAGACTTGGTCGGAAACACCATATATTTT	CASSQDLVGNTIYF	-	-	TRBJ1-3	TRBV3-1
TGTGCCAGCAGTGACTTGACGGACTACGAGCAGTACTTC	CASSDLTDYEQYF	-	-	TRBJ2-7	TRBV2
TGTGCCAGCTCACCTACGGGATCCCTAGAGACCCAGTACTTC	CASSPTGSLETQYF	-	-	TRBJ2-5	TRBV6-6
TGCGCCAGCAGCCACCTACAGGGGAATCAGCCCCAGCATTTT	CASSHLQGNQPQHF	TRBD1	once	TRBJ1-5	TRBV4-1
TGTGCCAGCAGCGCCGGAACAGAGGGCTATGGCTACACCTTC	CASSAGTEGYGYTF	-	-	TRBJ1-2	TRBV9
TGTGCCAGCAGTTCAGGCCAGCCCCAGCATTTT	CASSSGQPQHF	-	once	TRBJ1-5	TRBV12-3/TRBV12-4
TGTGCCTGGGCACAGGATTCTAATGAGCAGTTCTTC	CAWAQDSNEQFF	-	-	TRBJ2-1	TRBV30
TGTGCCTGGAGTGTACAGGAGAACACTGAAGCTTTCTTT	CAWSVQENTEAFF	-	-	TRBJ1-1	TRBV30
TGTGCCAGCAGCTTAGAGGCTAGCGCGACCTACGAGCAGTACTTC	CASSLEASATYEQYF	-	-	TRBJ2-7	TRBV11-2
TGTGCCAGCTCACTGATCGGACTCACAGATACGCAGTATTTT	CASSLIGLTDTQYF	-	-	TRBJ2-3	TRBV18
TGTGCCAGCAGTAACAGGGGAAGCTCCTACGAGCAGTACTTC	CASSNRGSSYEQYF	TRBD1	-	TRBJ2-7	TRBV27